These 18 T cell receptor beta chains were all obtained from the same sample, sequenced in a study of T cell responses to AZD1222 COVID-19 vaccine. Libraries were prepared by immunoSEQ multiplex PCR; TCRdb keeps only in-frame clonotypes and omits some of them. Here the sample spans fewer than 150,000 clones, around 90% being singletons. Specimen: peripheral blood, collected 28 days after the second AZD1222 dose. Every receptor here comes from an adult who received the AZD1222 COVID-19 vaccine.

The gene calls are TRBV3-1 (or the pseudogene TRBV3-2) and TRBJ2-7; D might be TRBD2 (5 bases). Per germline, CDR1 LGHDT and CDR2 YNNKEL (reference sequence). CDR3 length: 13 residues. V was shortened by 4 bases and J by 6 bases, with 13 bases between the two germline ends. For the CDR3, the DNA is TGTGCCAGCAGCCGGCCGGAGGTCGCCGAGCAGTACTTC. Its translation: CASSRPEVAEQYF.

The chain combines TRBV30 with TRBJ1-5; tentative D call: TRBD1 (5 bases). The V gene lost 4 bases and the J gene lost 6 bases, with 16 bases spanning the gap. The CDR3 loop spans 14 amino acids. Germline V gene data show CDR1 as GTSNPN and CDR2 as SVGIG (reference sequence). In DNA form, the CDR3 reads TGTGCCTGGAATCCAGGTGGCGGGGGTCAGCCCCAGCATTTT. Its protein product is CAWNPGGGGQPQHF. The whole variable domain, filled in from reference TRBV30 and TRBJ1-5, reads SQTIHQWPATLVQPVGSPLSLECTVEGTSNPNLYWYRQAAGRGLQLLFYSVGIGQISSEVPQNLSASRPQDRQFILSSKKLLLSDSGFYLCAWNPGGGGQPQHFGDGTRLSIL.

The chain has TRBV2 and TRBJ1-2; TRBD1 matches 7 bases. The germline V gene encodes CDR1 SNHLY and CDR2 FYNNEI. With V trimmed by 4 bases and J by 0 bases, 5 bases remained unmatched. This CDR3 region has 15 residues. The CDR3 sequence: CASSVRQGPNYGYTF. CDR3 in DNA: TGTGCCAGCAGTGTTCGACAGGGCCCTAACTATGGCTACACCTTC.

The chain joins TRBV28 to TRBJ1-5, with D uncertain. Germline values: CDR1 MDHEN, CDR2 SYDVKM. V shed 5 bases and J shed 0 bases, with 17 bases lying between them. This CDR3 contains 17 residues. This CDR3 is CASSLGPDLYSNQPQHF. CDR3 in DNA: TGTGCCAGCAGTCTTGGGCCCGACTTATATAGCAATCAGCCCCAGCATTTT.

V usage is TRBV5-8 and J usage is TRBJ1-2; D gene ambiguous. The CDR3 contains 14 residues. The germline V gene has CDR1 SGHTS and CDR2 YDEGEE. Trimming left V 0 bases short and J 0 bases short, with 6 bases between. This chain's CDR3 is CASSLVPPNYGYTF. The CDR3 DNA reads as TGTGCCAGCAGCTTGGTACCGCCTAACTATGGCTACACCTTC.

The rearrangement links TRBV2 to TRBJ1-6, with 10 positions matching TRBD1. Germline V gives CDR1 SNHLY, CDR2 FYNNEI. This CDR3 is 14 amino acids long. V gave up 6 bases and J gave up 10 bases; unmatched junction bases: 6. The CDR3 reads CASRDRGGRSPLHF. The CDR3 nucleotides are TGTGCCAGCAGGGACAGGGGGGGCCGGTCACCCCTCCACTTT. The whole variable domain, remainder taken from reference TRBV2 and TRBJ1-6, is EPEVTQTPSHQVTQMGQEVILRCVPISNHLYFYWYRQILGQKVEFLVSFYNNEISEKSEIFDDQFSVERPDGSNFTLKIRSTKLEDSAMYFCASRDRGGRSPLHFGNGTRLTVT.

The chain couples TRBV7-2 to TRBJ2-1; D remains ambiguous. With 5 bases removed from V and 0 bases from J, the gap between germline ends came to 2 bases. Germline V CDR1 and CDR2: SGHTA, FQGNSA. The CDR3 is made up of 12 amino acids. CDR3 protein: CASSPSYNEQFF. DNA of the CDR3: TGTGCCAGCAGCCCCTCCTACAATGAGCAGTTCTTC.

This chain joins TRBV24-1 and TRBJ1-5; D is ambiguous. V dropped 6 bases and J dropped 0 bases, with 8 bases sitting between them. The CDR3 totals 14 residues. The germline CDR1 and CDR2 sequences are KGHDR and SFDVKD. The CDR3 bases are TGTGCCACCAGTTCACGGTATAGCAATCAGCCCCAGCATTTT. Its protein is CATSSRYSNQPQHF.

V usage is TRBV19 and J usage is TRBJ1-1, with a weak D call TRBD1 (5 bases). CDR1 is LNHDA, CDR2 SQIVND, per germline (reference sequence). The CDR3 consists of 14 residues. V lost 3 bases and J lost 7, with 15 bases in between. CDR3 DNA sequence: TGTGCCAGTAGTATGGGACGGGAGCGGGGTGAAGCTTTCTTT. Encoded protein: CASSMGRERGEAFF.

This clone was counted only a few times. The chain has TRBV19 and TRBJ1-4; unclear D gene. The CDR3 totals 16 residues. Deletions cut 1 base from V and 0 bases from J, with 9 bases between. Germline V gene data show CDR1 as LNHDA and CDR2 as SQIVND (reference sequence). For the CDR3, the DNA is TGTGCCAGTAGTATAGGGGCGGGAGCAACTAATGAAAAACTGTTTTTT. It translates to CASSIGAGATNEKLFF.

The chain joins TRBV6-1 to TRBJ2-7; TRBD1 matches at 9 bases. The germline gives CDR1 MNHNS, CDR2 SASEGT. Trimming cost V 7 bases and J 0 bases; bases outside gene matches: 4. The CDR3 is 14 residues long. CDR3 protein: CASIDRGGSYEQYF. The CDR3 DNA reads as TGTGCCAGCATAGACAGGGGGGGCTCCTACGAGCAGTACTTC.

The chain combines TRBV6-2 or TRBV6-3 with TRBJ2-6; D gene ambiguous. This CDR3 has 19 residues. V was shortened by 5 bases and J by 2 bases, with 22 bases between the two germline ends. Germline lookup yields CDR1 MNHEY and CDR2 SVGEGT. The DNA for the CDR3 is TGTGCCAGCAGTGTTACGGGTCCGACCCTTCCGCCTGGGGCCAACGTCCTGACTTTC. Translated: CASSVTGPTLPPGANVLTF.

The chain is built from TRBV4-3 and TRBJ1-1; 10 bases match TRBD1. V shed 2 bases, J shed 4 bases, and the junction held 4 bases outside the gene matches. The CDR3 contains 15 residues. Germline CDR1 reads LGHNA; CDR2 reads YSLEER. CDR3 DNA sequence: TGCGCCAGCAGCCAACCGGGACAGGGGTTCACTGAAGCTTTCTTT. This encodes CASSQPGQGFTEAFF.

Only a few counts were recorded for this clone. The genes are TRBV2 and TRBJ1-5, with a tentative D call TRBD1 (6 bases). Trimming cost V 5 bases and J 7 bases, with 18 bases left between them. Germline V gene lookup returns CDR1 SNHLY and CDR2 FYNNEI. This CDR3 has 15 residues. The CDR3 protein is CASSKGHPRGQPQHF. CDR3 DNA sequence: TGTGCCAGCAGTAAGGGACACCCCAGAGGGCAGCCCCAGCATTTT.

The sample holds a few counts of this clone. CDR3 nucleotide sequence: TGTGCCAGCAGTTTCAACCCGGACAGCGGTATTTGGGGCTACACCTTC. Amino acid sequence: CASSFNPDSGIWGYTF. The chain combines TRBV6-2 or TRBV6-3 with TRBJ1-2; possibly TRBD1 for D (6 bases). The CDR3 has 16 residues. V was cut by 4 bases and J by 8 bases, with 23 bases left in between. In germline, CDR1 is MNHEY, CDR2 SVGEGT.

This clone appeared once. This sequence joins TRBV7-8 and TRBJ1-2; no clear D gene. V shed 5 bases and J shed 8 bases, with 21 bases lying between them. The CDR3 is 15 residues long. CDR1 is SGHVS, CDR2 FQNEAQ, per germline. The CDR3 bases are TGTGCCAGCAGCCCAGACTGGGGTGACACGGACGGCTACACCTTC. Translation: CASSPDWGDTDGYTF.

This chain joins TRBV19 and TRBJ2-2; D may correspond to TRBD1 or TRBD2 (6 bases each). Germline assignment: CDR1 LNHDA and CDR2 SQIVND (reference sequence). Deletions cut 4 bases from V and 5 bases from J, with 20 bases between. The CDR3 runs 17 residues. CDR3 in amino acids: CASSKAGLLGGTGELFF. The DNA of the CDR3 is TGTGCCAGTAGTAAGGCCGGACTCCTAGGGGGGACCGGGGAGCTGTTTTTT.

The chain links TRBV28 to TRBJ1-5, with 9 bases that match TRBD1. CDR1 is MDHEN, CDR2 SYDVKM, per germline. The CDR3 runs 17 residues. Trimming cost V 4 bases and J 2 bases; bases outside gene matches: 9. The chain's CDR3 is CASSSPDRGYRNQPQHF. The CDR3 DNA is TGTGCCAGCAGTTCTCCGGACAGGGGTTATCGCAATCAGCCCCAGCATTTT.